Following are 29 T cell receptor beta chains from one sample sequenced in a study of blood T cell repertoires in COVID-19. The method was immunoSEQ multiplex PCR; TCRdb's version includes in-frame clones alone and lacks a portion of them. The sample lists about 230,000 clones, around four fifths occurring once. Sequenced input: peripheral blood. These receptors came from a middle-aged man with active or convalescent COVID-19.

The rearrangement uses TRBV5-5 and TRBJ2-7; no clear D. The CDR3 runs 14 residues. Trimming took off 0 bases at V and 3 bases at J, with 10 bases between the two ends. Germline CDR1 is SGHKS and CDR2 is YYEKEE (reference sequence). CDR3 DNA sequence: TGTGCCAGCAGCTTGGGTTGGGCAGTCTACGAGCAGTACTTC. It yields the protein CASSLGWAVYEQYF.

This clone was detected only a few times. The V call is TRBV7-8, the J call TRBJ1-3; D is ambiguous. The germline V gene has CDR1 SGHVS and CDR2 FQNEAQ. The length of the CDR3 is 15 residues. V was cut by 0 bases and J by 2 bases, with 8 bases left in between. This CDR3 is CASSLAHGAGNTIYF. The CDR3 DNA follows: TGTGCCAGCAGCTTAGCCCACGGGGCTGGAAACACCATATATTTT.

This chain connects TRBV27 to TRBJ2-3; 7 bases agree with TRBD1. Trimming took 2 bases from V and 0 from J; bases not matched to a gene: 5. The CDR3 runs 16 residues. Germline V CDR1 and CDR2: MNHEY, SMNVEV (reference sequence). The DNA of the CDR3 is TGTGCCAGCAGTTTAACAGGGACAGTTAGCACAGATACGCAGTATTTT. Its protein product is CASSLTGTVSTDTQYF.

J is TRBJ2-1 and V is TRBV25-1; the match to TRBD2 covers 7 bases. CDR3 length: 16 amino acids. CDR1 and CDR2 from the germline V gene are MGHDK and SYGVNS. The V and J ends lost 4 bases and 5 bases, in that order; junction bases with no gene match: 11. The CDR3, as DNA: TGTGCCAGCAGTGCCCTTGGACTAGATGTGCACAATGAGCAGTTCTTC. It translates to CASSALGLDVHNEQFF.

This clone was detected only once. The rearrangement links TRBV5-4 to TRBJ1-2, with TRBD1 matching over 7 bases. With 3 bases clipped from V and 8 bases from J, the junction kept 4 bases outside the gene matches. The CDR3 has 12 amino acids. CDR1 and CDR2 from the germline V gene are SGHNT and YYREEE (reference sequence). This CDR3 is CASSYGQVGYTF. The CDR3 nucleotides are TGTGCCAGCAGCTATGGACAGGTGGGCTACACCTTC.

V and J are TRBV18 and TRBJ2-7; D is possibly TRBD1 (5 bases). V shed 3 bases and J shed 7 bases, with 16 bases lying between them. Per the germline V gene, CDR1 is KGHSH and CDR2 is LQKENI. This CDR3 has 14 residues. The DNA for the CDR3 is TGTGCCAGCTCACCGGGTCGTCAGGGCCTGGAGCAGTACTTC. This encodes CASSPGRQGLEQYF.

J is TRBJ2-3 and V is TRBV24-1; D gene uncertain. The CDR3 is 12 residues long. Trimming cost V 5 bases and J 6 bases, with 8 bases left between them. CDR1 KGHDR and CDR2 SFDVKD come from the germline V gene. This CDR3 is CATSGEPDTQYF. DNA of the CDR3: TGTGCCACCAGTGGAGAACCGGATACGCAGTATTTT.

V is TRBV15 and J is TRBJ2-5; 11 nucleotides agree with TRBD2. Germline V lookup: CDR1 LNHNV, CDR2 YYDKDF (reference sequence). The CDR3 contains 17 residues. V was pared by 3 bases and J by 2 bases, with 8 bases of the junction left unmatched. The CDR3 loop is CATSSPSGRPPQETQYF. The CDR3 DNA reads TGTGCCACCAGCAGCCCTAGCGGGAGGCCCCCTCAAGAGACCCAGTACTTC.

The gene calls are TRBV19 and TRBJ1-4; the D gene is possibly TRBD1 (6 bases). Germline V CDR1 and CDR2: LNHDA, SQIVND (reference sequence). The CDR3 length is 15 residues. V was cut by 5 bases and J by 6 bases, with 16 bases left in between. The CDR3 coding sequence is TGTGCCAGTAGTTCAGTGTGGGGGCTCGATGAAAAACTGTTTTTT. Protein sequence: CASSSVWGLDEKLFF.

The V gene is TRBV3-1 (or the pseudogene TRBV3-2), the J gene TRBJ2-1, with TRBD2 matching over 9 bases. Germline-derived CDR1 and CDR2 are LGHDT and YNNKEL (reference sequence). The CDR3 extends over 17 amino acids. V shed 4 bases, J shed 0 bases, and the junction held 7 bases outside the gene matches. DNA of the CDR3: TGTGCCAGCAGCCGTTATATGGGACTAGCCTCCTACAATGAGCAGTTCTTC. Its translation is CASSRYMGLASYNEQFF.

The V call is TRBV7-9, the J call TRBJ1-2; tentatively, D is TRBD1 (5 bases). The ends were cut back, 6 bases at V and 8 bases at J, with 16 bases in the middle. Germline CDR1 reads SEHNR; CDR2 reads FQNEAQ (reference sequence). The CDR3 extends over 13 amino acids. CDR3 protein: CASSYTGAGGYTF. CDR3 coding DNA: TGTGCCAGCAGTTATACAGGTGCTGGGGGCTACACCTTC.

For the CDR3, the DNA is TGTGCCACCAGCAGAAGACAGGGGATAGAGACCCAGTACTTC. Protein: CATSRRQGIETQYF. This rearrangement joins TRBV15 to TRBJ2-5; 8 positions match TRBD1. The germline V gene encodes CDR1 LNHNV and CDR2 YYDKDF (reference sequence). The CDR3 sequence is 14 residues long. Trimming took 2 bases from V and 4 from J; bases not matched to a gene: 3. The full variable domain, its missing parts supplied by reference TRBV15 and TRBJ2-5, is DAMVIQNPRYQVTQFGKPVTLSCSQTLNHNVMYWYQQKSSQAPKLLFHYYDKDFNNEADTPDNFQSRRPNTSFCFLDIRSPGLGDTAMYLCATSRRQGIETQYFGPGTRLLVL.

This clone was counted once. The chain recombines TRBV6-2 or TRBV6-3 with TRBJ2-1, with 12 bases identical to TRBD2. The CDR3 covers 17 residues. Germline CDR1 MNHEY, CDR2 SVGEGT. The J segment lost 7 bases and the V segment lost 2 bases, leaving 9 bases of the junction unmatched. In nucleotides, the CDR3 is TGTGCCAGCAGTTACCGCCCTAGCGGGGGGGCCCAGAATGAGCAGTTCTTC. It yields the protein CASSYRPSGGAQNEQFF.

This clone is a singleton in its sample. This sequence joins TRBV28 and TRBJ2-7, with TRBD1 identical over 11 bases. The germline V gene has CDR1 MDHEN and CDR2 SYDVKM. Trimming at V came to 5 bases and at J to 8 bases, leaving 11 bases not matched to a gene. The CDR3 spans 15 residues. CDR3 DNA sequence: TGTGCCAGCAGTGCTGGACAGGGGGCCAGACCCCAGCAGTACTTC. This translates into CASSAGQGARPQQYF.

The V and J genes are TRBV5-4 and TRBJ2-7; 7 bases fit TRBD1. CDR1 SGHNT and CDR2 YYREEE come from the germline V gene (reference sequence). Germline trimming cut 0 bases from V and 2 bases from J; bases unmatched to any gene: 2. The CDR3 spans 14 residues. Written as DNA, the CDR3 is TGTGCCAGCAGCTTGGGGACAGGCGCCTACGAGCAGTACTTC. It encodes CASSLGTGAYEQYF.

V usage is TRBV7-2 and J usage is TRBJ1-4; D is perhaps TRBD1 (6 bases). This CDR3 has 16 residues. V lost 5 bases, J lost 3 bases, and 16 bases lay in between. Germline assignment: CDR1 SGHTA and CDR2 FQGNSA. This chain's CDR3 is CASSPRGGWANEKLFF. The CDR3 bases are TGTGCCAGCAGCCCCCGTGGGGGCTGGGCTAATGAAAAACTGTTTTTT.

The V call is TRBV3-1 (or the pseudogene TRBV3-2), the J call TRBJ1-3, with D possibly matching TRBD1 (5 bases). The CDR3 is 15 residues long. Germline-derived CDR1 and CDR2 are LGHDT and YNNKEL (reference sequence). The V end lost 1 base, the J end lost 4 bases, and 11 bases lay between the germline ends. CDR3 region: CASSQGAGKGNTIYF. For the CDR3, the DNA is TGTGCCAGCAGCCAAGGGGCAGGGAAGGGAAACACCATATATTTT.

The chain joins TRBV5-4 to TRBJ2-3, with a tentative D call TRBD1 (5 bases). The germline CDR1 and CDR2 sequences are SGHNT and YYREEE (reference sequence). The CDR3 totals 13 residues. With 2 bases removed from V and 4 bases from J, the gap between germline ends came to 8 bases. The CDR3 region has the DNA TGTGCCAGCAGCTTTCAGGGCCCAGATACGCAGTATTTT. This gives the protein CASSFQGPDTQYF. The full variable domain, rest sourced from reference TRBV5-4 and TRBJ2-3, is ETGVTQSPTHLIKTRGQQVTLRCSSQSGHNTVSWYQQALGQGPQFIFQYYREEENGRGNFPPRFSGLQFPNYSSELNVNALELDDSALYLCASSFQGPDTQYFGPGTRLTVL.

Only one count was recorded for this clone. The chain uses TRBV7-9 and TRBJ1-1; no clear D. This CDR3 contains 15 residues. Germline V CDR1 and CDR2: SEHNR, FQNEAQ (reference sequence). Between the trimmed V and J ends, which lost 5 bases and 7 bases, there was a span of 20 bases. The CDR3 coding sequence is TGTGCCAGCAGCAATCGACTACAGCGAAAAGATGAAGCTTTCTTT. Protein sequence: CASSNRLQRKDEAFF.

The count of this clone is one. The chain carries TRBV7-9 and TRBJ1-4, with D tentatively TRBD1 (6 bases). Trimming removed 2 bases from V and 7 bases from J, with 11 bases in between. This CDR3 has 14 residues. Looked up from germline, CDR1 is SEHNR and CDR2 is FQNEAQ (reference sequence). CDR3 DNA sequence: TGTGCCAGCAGCTTAAATCAGGGGACTGAAAAACTGTTTTTT. It translates to CASSLNQGTEKLFF.

The chain is built from TRBV11-2 and TRBJ1-2, with D hard to call. Trimming shortened V by 3 bases and J by 0 bases, and 17 bases separated the two germline ends. CDR1 is SGHAT, CDR2 FQNNGV, per germline. The CDR3 is made up of 17 amino acids. This CDR3 reads CASSLRGTSTPNYGYTF. The CDR3 DNA reads TGTGCCAGCAGCTTGCGGGGAACGTCGACACCTAACTATGGCTACACCTTC.

This chain connects TRBV5-6 to TRBJ2-2; TRBD2 agrees at 9 bases. There are 15 residues in the CDR3. Trimming removed 1 base from V and 5 bases from J; junction bases left unmatched: 3. Germline assignment: CDR1 SGHDT and CDR2 YYEEEE. The CDR3 spells CASSLYSGRTGELFF. The CDR3 DNA sequence: TGTGCCAGCAGCTTGTATAGCGGGAGAACCGGGGAGCTGTTTTTT. The whole variable domain, remainder taken from reference TRBV5-6 and TRBJ2-2, is DAGVTQSPTHLIKTRGQQVTLRCSPKSGHDTVSWYQQALGQGPQFIFQYYEEEERQRGNFPDRFSGHQFPNYSSELNVNALLLGDSALYLCASSLYSGRTGELFFGEGSRLTVL.

The rearrangement links TRBV3-1 (or the pseudogene TRBV3-2) to TRBJ2-1, with 10 bases fitting TRBD1. Germline V gene data show CDR1 as LGHDT and CDR2 as YNNKEL (reference sequence). V lost 4 bases, J lost 8 bases, and 8 bases stayed unmatched. This CDR3 contains 15 residues. The CDR3 bases are TGTGCCAGCAGCCCGGGACAGGGGCGAGTAGATGAGCAGTTCTTC. Residues: CASSPGQGRVDEQFF.

This chain connects TRBV5-1 to TRBJ1-4; perhaps TRBD1 as D (5 bases). Germline assignment: CDR1 SGHRS and CDR2 YFSETQ. Trimming stripped 0 bases from V and 6 bases from J, with 9 bases between. The CDR3 length is 14 residues. CDR3 coding DNA: TGCGCCAGCAGCTTGGGACAGCCTCATGAAAAACTGTTTTTT. This encodes CASSLGQPHEKLFF.

There are a few counts of this clone. The chain joins TRBV10-2 to TRBJ1-1; 7 positions agree with TRBD1. V was pared by 7 bases and J by 1 base, with 9 bases of the junction left unmatched. The CDR3 runs to 15 residues. Per germline, CDR1 WSHSY and CDR2 SAAADI. CDR3 DNA: TGCGCCAGCACCCGAGGACAGGAGGGGAACACTGAAGCTTTCTTT. Amino acid sequence: CASTRGQEGNTEAFF.

This clone has only a few counts. The chain joins TRBV30 to TRBJ1-5; the D gene is possibly TRBD1 (6 bases). The germline V and J ends were trimmed by 2 bases and 5 bases, with 10 bases remaining between them. Per germline, CDR1 GTSNPN and CDR2 SVGIG (reference sequence). The length of the CDR3 is 13 residues. CDR3 protein: CAWSRGGDQPQHF. DNA for the CDR3: TGTGCCTGGAGTAGGGGGGGTGATCAGCCCCAGCATTTT.

The V call is TRBV21-1, the J call TRBJ1-2. TRBV21-1 is classified as a pseudogene. There are 12 residues in the CDR3. In nucleotides, the CDR3 is TGTGCCAGCAGCATTCGGGGGTATGGCTACACCTTC. It encodes CASSIRGYGYTF.

The rearrangement links TRBV5-1 to TRBJ2-2, with 8 bases matching TRBD2. This CDR3 spans 15 amino acids. Germline CDR1 is SGHRS and CDR2 is YFSETQ. The ends lost 2 bases at V and 6 bases at J; junction bases unmatched: 6. The CDR3 region is CASSFSGSGAGELFF. CDR3 DNA sequence: TGCGCCAGCAGCTTCAGCGGGAGTGGGGCCGGGGAGCTGTTTTTT.

This sequence joins TRBV3-1 (or the pseudogene TRBV3-2) and TRBJ2-1; the match to TRBD1 covers 9 bases. Trimming took 8 bases from V and 0 from J; bases not matched to a gene: 2. CDR3 size: 14 residues. In germline, CDR1 is LGHDT, CDR2 YNNKEL (reference sequence). The CDR3 is CASADRGSYNEQFF. The CDR3, as DNA: TGTGCCAGCGCGGACAGGGGCTCCTACAATGAGCAGTTCTTC.